This record covers a single T cell receptor (beta chain). This entry belongs to a study of control samples from healthy donors and cancer patients. The data were produced by immunoSEQ multiplex PCR, yet TCRdb's version contains in-frame clones alone and is incomplete. Of about 120,000 clones in the sample, about 90% are singletons; the top ten hold around 2%. Germline assignment: CDR1 MNHEY and CDR2 SVGAGI. Between the trimmed V and J ends, which lost 6 bases and 7 bases, there was a span of 15 bases. The CDR3 contains 13 residues. This TCR was sampled from a man aged 18 to 30 in good health. The sample taken for sequencing was blood. The rearrangement uses TRBV6-5 and TRBJ1-2; perhaps TRBD1 as D (5 bases). The CDR3, as DNA: TGTGCCAGCAGCCCGGGGGGGAGCGGTGGCTACACCTTC. Translation: CASSPGGSGGYTF.